This entry lists 5 T cell receptor beta chains sequenced from one sample in a study of naive and memory T cell subsets. The treatment here: skin biopsy from PPD injection site in Mantoux-positive individual. The library had UMIs added by 3' ligation of an oligonucleotide to TCR cDNA. The SP2 primer and nested alpha and beta constant region primers amplified ligated cDNA in four rounds. TCRdb reprocessed the UMI-ligation and nested PCR reads with MiXCR, giving one entry per CDR3 protein. This table holds around 13,000 distinct CDR3 sequences, 5.2% found once. The sequencing here drew on skin, taken from a tuberculin skin test site. These receptors originate from an adult in good health.

For this clonotype: A much larger clone lies one base from this, so it may be a read error. J is TRBJ2-3 and V is TRBV7-8, with 7 bases that match TRBD2. The length of the CDR3 is 15 residues. With 8 bases clipped from V and 4 bases from J, the junction kept 12 bases outside the gene matches. The germline V gene encodes CDR1 SGHVS and CDR2 FQNEAQ. CDR3 in amino acids: CASDRGDAGADTQYF. CDR3 DNA: TGTGCCAGCGACCGTGGGGACGCGGGGGCAGATACGCAGTATTTT.

This clonotype showed up many times. This chain connects TRBV5-1 to TRBJ1-1; 9 bases map to TRBD1. The length of the CDR3 is 16 residues. Per germline, CDR1 SGHRS and CDR2 YFSETQ. After removal of 4 bases from V and 0 bases from J, the junction contained 7 bases not matched to a gene. The CDR3 DNA is TGCGCCAGCAGCCCCGGGACAGGGCTCATGAACACTGAAGCTTTCTTT. It specifies CASSPGTGLMNTEAFF.

By proportion, this clonotype is medium-sized. The chain combines TRBV24-1 with TRBJ2-3, with D tentatively TRBD1 (6 bases). CDR1 KGHDR and CDR2 SFDVKD come from the germline V gene. This CDR3 region has 16 residues. V lost 2 bases, J lost 0 bases, and 11 bases lay in between. CDR3 DNA: TGTGCCACCAGTGATTCGGACAGATCTAGCACAGATACGCAGTATTTT. It specifies CATSDSDRSSTDTQYF.

This clonotype showed up many times. The chain is built from TRBV10-3 and TRBJ1-2; the D gene is possibly TRBD1 (6 bases). The CDR3 is 15 residues long. The germline V gene encodes CDR1 ENHRY and CDR2 SYGVKD. Trimming took off 3 bases at V and 2 bases at J, with 13 bases between the two ends. The CDR3 reads CAISDLQGPNYGYTF. In DNA, the CDR3 is TGTGCCATCAGTGACCTACAGGGACCAAACTATGGCTACACCTTC.

This chain connects TRBV12-5 to TRBJ1-1, with D tentatively TRBD1 (5 bases). CDR1 is LGHNT, CDR2 FRNRAP, per germline. Trimming shortened V by 1 base and J by 8 bases, and 8 bases separated the two germline ends. CDR3 length: 12 residues. As DNA, the CDR3 is TGTGCTAGTGGTTTGGAAACAGGAGAAGCTTTCTTT. It codes for CASGLETGEAFF.